This TCR beta chain was profiled in a study of CD4 T cells in relation to SARS-CoV-2 and coronaviruses. General study points: Culture-expanded clones reflect memory recall rather than primary priming during culture.

The CDR3 extends over 17 amino acids. V lost 0 bases, J lost 0 bases, and 15 bases lay in between. The germline V gene encodes CDR1 LNHNV and CDR2 YYDKDF (reference sequence). With regard to this clone: Its antigen is as yet unknown.

Clones were read by immunoSEQ multiplex PCR, and TCRdb kept only the in-frame ones, dropping some. The sample includes 30,000 to 45,000 clones, 88% of them seen just once. Material for sequencing was memory CD4+ T cells from PBMCs. The sequence was collected from an adult with COVID-19. This chain joins TRBV15 and TRBJ2-7; a possible D gene is TRBD1 (5 bases). CDR3 sequence: CATSRDRGARSSYEQYF. The CDR3 coding sequence is TGTGCCACCAGCAGAGATCGTGGGGCCAGGAGCTCCTACGAGCAGTACTTC.